The 5 T cell receptor beta chains below all came from one sample that was sequenced in a study of T cell clonality in common variable immunodeficiency. Sequenced by immunoSEQ multiplex PCR; TCRdb stores in-frame clones only, minus some. This sample comprises tens of thousands of clones, none seen once only. Sequencing was carried out using peripheral blood mononuclear cells. The receptors were gathered from a person aged 18 to 75 in good health.

This clone was observed many times. The read gets to within 3 residues of the CDR3 end, and the germline J gene fills in the rest. V is TRBV13 and J is TRBJ1-2; 9 nucleotides match TRBD1. Germline CDR1 reads PRHDT; CDR2 reads FYEKMQ (reference sequence). After removal of 5 bases from V and 5 bases from J, the junction contained 24 bases not matched to a gene. The CDR3 is 20 residues long. The part of the CDR3 DNA that was read is TGTGCCAGCAGCCCTCTTGGCGATGGACAGGGGAATAGTAAGGCTTATGGC. Protein sequence: CASSPLGDGQGNSKAYG. The entire CDR3 protein is CASSPLGDGQGNSKAYGYTF.

This clone came up many times. Read coverage stops 3 residues before the CDR3 terminus; the germline J gene supplies the remainder. The chain recombines TRBV12-3 or TRBV12-4 with TRBJ1-5; D not resolved. The CDR3 consists of 14 residues. Trimming left V 3 bases short and J 0 bases short, with 6 bases between. The CDR3 region is CASSLGNSNQPQHF. Incomplete CDR3 DNA: TGTGCCAGCAGTTTGGGCAATAGCAATCAGCCC.

The sample holds many counts of this clone. The sequence runs out 3 residues before the end of the CDR3; the remainder is reconstructed from the germline J gene. The chain has TRBV29-1 and TRBJ1-1; D not certain. The germline V and J ends were trimmed by 7 bases and 2 bases, with 14 bases remaining between them. Germline V gives CDR1 SQVTM, CDR2 ANQGSEA. The CDR3 length is 13 residues. The CDR3 sequence: CSAERTPNTEAFF. CDR3 DNA (partial): TGCAGCGCGGAGCGGACTCCTAACACTGAA. Complete variable domain (other parts from reference TRBV29-1 and TRBJ1-1): SAVISQKPSRDICQRGTSLTIQCQVDSQVTMMFWYRQQPGQSLTLIATANQGSEATYESGFVIDKFPISRPNLTFSTLTVSNMSPEDSSIYLCSAERTPNTEAFFGQGTRLTVV.

This clone was recorded at least ten times. The CDR3 end is not reached by the read, which stops 3 residues before it; the germline J gene fills it in. The rearrangement joins TRBV13 to TRBJ2-2; 13 bases are shared with TRBD2. CDR1 and CDR2 (germline): PRHDT, FYEKMQ (reference sequence). The CDR3 is made up of 20 amino acids. The junction had 12 bases not matched to a gene; V was cut back by 5 bases and J by 0 bases. The CDR3 DNA, read in part, is TGTGCCAGCAGCCGGCGTCTCACTAGCGGGAGGGCCTCGAACACCGGGGAG. Protein product: CASSRRLTSGRASNTGE. The CDR3 in its entirety is CASSRRLTSGRASNTGELFF.

Ten or more counts support this clone. The missing CDR3 end, 3 residues past where the read stops, is filled in from the germline J gene. This chain connects TRBV7-7 to TRBJ1-5; the D is unclear. V lost 5 bases and J 2 bases, leaving 16 bases between the germline ends. CDR1 is SSHAT and CDR2 is FNYEAQ in the germline V gene (reference sequence). CDR3 length equals 16 residues. The DNA read from the CDR3 is TGTGCCAGCAGCCTCCCGATCCCACGGGGCAATCAGCCC. Translating gives CASSLPIPRGNQP. The entire CDR3 protein is CASSLPIPRGNQPQHF. Drawing the rest from reference TRBV7-7 and TRBJ1-5, the complete variable domain is GAGVSQSPRYKVTKRGQDVTLRCDPISSHATLYWYQQALGQGPEFLTYFNYEAQPDKSGLPSDRFSAERPEGSISTLTIQRTEQRDSAMYRCASSLPIPRGNQPQHFGDGTRLSIL.